This TCR beta chain was found in a study of identical twins' blood T cells. Germline CDR1 is SGHTA and CDR2 is FQGNSA. The length of the CDR3 is 13 residues. V lost 0 bases and J 5 bases, leaving 6 bases between the germline ends. This clonotype has more than one count but fewer than ten. Both ends of each TCR cDNA library bore sample-specific barcodes. Via MiXCR, TCRdb re-called the 5' RACE reads, giving one row per CDR3 protein. This sample has roughly 340,000 distinct CDR3 sequences, with under 30% found just once. The sequencing input was PBMCs. The source is a woman aged 18 to 55 in good health. The chain joins TRBV7-2 to TRBJ2-3; D is possibly TRBD1 (6 bases). CDR3 sequence: CASSLAQGDTQYF. CDR3 in DNA: TGTGCCAGCAGCTTAGCACAGGGAGATACGCAGTATTTT.